The 29 T cell receptor beta chains given below trace back to one sample, sequenced in a study of T-cell reconstitution after alpha-beta-depleted transplantation in children. Preparation of the TCRbeta library involved a method that used unique molecular identifiers. TCRdb analysed the PCR reads with MiXCR anew, one entry per CDR3 protein. In the table there are 200,000 to 250,000 distinct CDR3 sequences, roughly a tenth of which are singletons. The material sequenced was PBMCs from the stem cell graft donor, taken from the stem cell graft. The receptors stem from a human donor who donated a stem cell graft to a child with acute lymphoblastic leukemia.

The chain employs TRBV6-2 or TRBV6-3 and TRBJ2-6; D is uncertain. V was trimmed by 2 bases and J by 2 bases, leaving 16 bases between them. CDR3 size: 18 residues. Germline V gene data show CDR1 as MNHEY and CDR2 as SVGEGT. CDR3 DNA sequence: TGTGCCAGCAGTTACGGTTCCCCAGACGCAGCTGGGGCCAACGTCCTGACTTTC. Translation: CASSYGSPDAAGANVLTF.

There are many counts of this clonotype. A junction end diverges from the germline sequence, so it may reflect a read error. J is TRBJ2-7 and V is TRBV6-5, with TRBD1 matching over 9 bases. This CDR3 spans 13 amino acids. Germline lookup yields CDR1 MNHEY and CDR2 SVGAGI. CDR3 protein: CASSSTPTGGMFF. The CDR3 DNA follows: TGTGCCAGCAGTTCCACGCCGACAGGGGGAATGTTCTTC.

This clonotype has at least ten counts. This chain uses TRBV20-1 with TRBJ1-5, with D unclear. V lost 3 bases to trimming and J lost 0 bases, with 9 bases between them. The CDR3 covers 14 residues. The germline CDR1 and CDR2 sequences are DFQATT and SNEGSKA (reference sequence). The CDR3 sequence is CSARPDISNQPQHF. DNA of the CDR3: TGCAGTGCTAGGCCTGACATTAGCAATCAGCCCCAGCATTTT.

The chain links TRBV5-1 to TRBJ2-7, with D unclear. The ends were cut back, 4 bases at V and 7 bases at J, with 15 bases in the middle. Germline V gene data show CDR1 as SGHRS and CDR2 as YFSETQ. This CDR3 has 13 amino acids. CDR3 in DNA: TGCGCCAGCAGCGGCAACCAACCGTGGGAGCAGTACTTC. As protein: CASSGNQPWEQYF.

This clonotype was observed many times. The chain combines TRBV24-1 with TRBJ2-7; 8 positions match TRBD1. In germline, CDR1 is KGHDR, CDR2 SFDVKD. The CDR3 length is 14 residues. Losses at the gene ends were 2 bases for V and 7 bases for J; bases not matched to a gene: 6. CDR3 nucleotide sequence: TGTGCCACCAGTGATTCACGGACAGGGATGGAGCAGTACTTC. This gives the protein CATSDSRTGMEQYF.

This clonotype appeared a few times. This sequence joins TRBV6-1 and TRBJ1-1; weak D call: TRBD1 (6 bases). Per the germline V gene, CDR1 is MNHNS and CDR2 is SASEGT. V lost 6 bases and J lost 1, with 9 bases in between. The CDR3 consists of 13 residues. In DNA, the CDR3 is TGTGCCAGCAGGCTGACAGGGAACACTGAAGCTTTCTTT. Translated, it gives CASRLTGNTEAFF.

This clonotype was seen ten or more times. The chain carries TRBV3-1 and TRBJ1-5; the match to TRBD1 covers 8 bases. Per the germline V gene, CDR1 is LGHDT and CDR2 is YNNKEL (reference sequence). CDR3 size: 15 residues. V lost 4 bases, J lost 1 base, and 3 bases stayed unmatched. The CDR3 nucleotides read TGTGCCAGCAGCCTGACAGGGGTAAGCAATCAGCCCCAGCATTTT. Translated: CASSLTGVSNQPQHF.

This clonotype was counted a few times. The chain recombines TRBV20-1 with TRBJ2-7; 7 positions agree with TRBD1. The ends lost 3 bases at V and 1 base at J; junction bases unmatched: 9. The CDR3 length is 15 residues. CDR1 and CDR2 (germline): DFQATT, SNEGSKA (reference sequence). In DNA, the CDR3 is TGCAGTGCTAGGGGCGTGCGACAGGGATCCTACGAGCAGTACTTC. It translates to CSARGVRQGSYEQYF.

This clonotype has a handful of counts. The rearrangement links TRBV6-1 to TRBJ2-7, with D uncertain. The germline V and J ends were trimmed by 6 bases and 0 bases, with 9 bases remaining between them. Germline V gene sequence: CDR1 MNHNS, CDR2 SASEGT. This CDR3 is built from 13 residues. The CDR3 is CASRTDISYEQYF. The CDR3 coding sequence is TGTGCCAGCAGAACTGACATCTCCTACGAGCAGTACTTC.

The chain has TRBV5-1 and TRBJ2-7; no clear D gene. Germline V gene lookup returns CDR1 SGHRS and CDR2 YFSETQ. CDR3 size: 15 residues. The V end was cut by 1 base, the J end by 2 bases, with 13 bases between. In DNA, the CDR3 is TGCGCCAGCAGCTTGAATTCCGCAGGAACCTACGAGCAGTACTTC. Its translation: CASSLNSAGTYEQYF.

The gene calls are TRBV27 and TRBJ1-6; tentative D call: TRBD1 (6 bases). CDR1 is MNHEY, CDR2 SMNVEV, per germline (reference sequence). The CDR3 covers 14 residues. V was pared by 2 bases and J by 8 bases, with 10 bases between. CDR3 region: CASSLSGGHSPLHF. As DNA, the CDR3 is TGTGCCAGCAGTTTAAGCGGGGGGCATTCACCCCTCCACTTT.

This chain connects TRBV10-3 to TRBJ1-1, with TRBD1 identical over 9 bases. The trim removed 6 bases at V and 6 bases at J, leaving 11 bases unmatched. CDR1 is ENHRY, CDR2 SYGVKD, per germline. The CDR3 is 15 amino acids. CDR3 sequence reads: CAIRGRQGESSEAFF. CDR3 nucleotides: TGTGCCATCAGAGGGAGACAGGGGGAGTCGTCTGAAGCTTTCTTT.

The rearrangement links TRBV7-9 to TRBJ2-3; 9 bases align to TRBD1. CDR1 and CDR2 from the germline V gene are SEHNR and FQNEAQ (reference sequence). The CDR3 runs to 17 residues. Trimming removed 2 bases from V and 1 base from J; junction bases left unmatched: 7. The CDR3 DNA reads TGTGCCAGCAGCTTATTCTCGGGGACAGGGCGCACAGATACGCAGTATTTT. Protein sequence: CASSLFSGTGRTDTQYF.

This clonotype was seen a few times. This rearrangement joins TRBV7-9 to TRBJ1-1, with D unresolved. The CDR3 totals 14 residues. Germline loops: CDR1 SEHNR, CDR2 FQNEAQ (reference sequence). Trimming removed 7 bases at V and 0 bases at J, with 12 bases between. The CDR3 DNA reads TGTGCCAGCACCCTAGCCGCTGTGAACACTGAAGCTTTCTTT. Translation gives CASTLAAVNTEAFF. The full variable domain, in which reference TRBV7-9 and TRBJ1-1 provide the parts outside the CDR3, is DTGVSQNPRHKITKRGQNVTFRCDPISEHNRLYWYRQTLGQGPEFLTYFQNEAQLEKSRLLSDRFSAERPKGSFSTLEIQRTEQGDSAMYLCASTLAAVNTEAFFGQGTRLTVV.

V is TRBV27 and J is TRBJ2-7, with 12 bases aligning to TRBD2. CDR3 length: 16 amino acids. V was pared by 5 bases and J by 2 bases, with 7 bases of the junction left unmatched. Germline V CDR1 and CDR2: MNHEY, SMNVEV (reference sequence). In nucleotides, the CDR3 is TGTGCCAGCAGTCACTTTCTAGCGGGGGGGCCCTACGAGCAGTACTTC. Translated: CASSHFLAGGPYEQYF.

This clonotype was found a few times. This chain joins TRBV27 and TRBJ2-1; perhaps TRBD1 as D (6 bases). The CDR3 has 14 residues. Germline lookup yields CDR1 MNHEY and CDR2 SMNVEV (reference sequence). Between the trimmed V and J ends, which lost 0 bases and 5 bases, there was a span of 8 bases. The CDR3 nucleotides read TGTGCCAGCAGTTTATCGCGACAGGACAATGAGCAGTTCTTC. As protein: CASSLSRQDNEQFF.

This clonotype was seen a few times. V is TRBV9 and J is TRBJ1-3; D is unresolved. The CDR3 covers 17 residues. V dropped 0 bases and J dropped 0 bases, with 13 bases sitting between them. Germline CDR1 is SGDLS and CDR2 is YYNGEE. CDR3 bases: TGTGCCAGCAGCGTAGTCGGGGTGTCGGACTCTGGAAACACCATATATTTT. Its translation is CASSVVGVSDSGNTIYF.

This clonotype was seen many times. The rearrangement links TRBV27 to TRBJ1-2; 8 positions match TRBD1. The germline V gene has CDR1 MNHEY and CDR2 SMNVEV (reference sequence). The CDR3 is 14 residues long. V was clipped by 6 bases and J by 5 bases; unmatched bases: 8. The DNA for the CDR3 is TGTGCCAGCAGCCGAGCAGGGGGCATGTATGGCTACACCTTC. Protein: CASSRAGGMYGYTF.

This chain uses TRBV5-1 with TRBJ2-3; 15 bases are shared with TRBD2. Unmatched junction bases numbered 6, after V lost 4 bases and J lost 0 bases. CDR3 length: 18 amino acids. CDR1 is SGHRS and CDR2 is YFSETQ in the germline V gene. CDR3 DNA sequence: TGCGCCAGCAGCCCCGGACTAGCGGGGGGGCCGAGCACAGATACGCAGTATTTT. Encoded protein: CASSPGLAGGPSTDTQYF.

This clonotype was seen at least ten times. CDR3 sequence reads: CASRADGLGGNTIYF. CDR3 bases: TGTGCCAGCAGAGCGGACGGATTGGGAGGAAACACCATATATTTT. This chain uses TRBV2 with TRBJ1-3; D is ambiguous. The V end was cut by 6 bases, the J end by 4 bases, with 16 bases between. CDR1 is SNHLY, CDR2 FYNNEI, per germline. This CDR3 comprises 15 residues.

This clonotype was counted ten times or more. This chain's CDR3 is CASSHSGQGHEQYF. DNA for the CDR3: TGTGCCAGCAGCCATTCCGGACAGGGCCACGAGCAGTACTTC. The J gene is TRBJ2-7, the V gene TRBV3-1; 8 nucleotides line up with TRBD1. Germline CDR1 LGHDT, CDR2 YNNKEL (reference sequence). V shed 3 bases, J shed 5 bases, and the junction held 6 bases outside the gene matches. The CDR3 runs to 14 residues.

This clonotype came up a few times. V gene TRBV18 combines with J gene TRBJ2-4; TRBD2 matches at 8 bases. CDR3 length equals 17 residues. J lost 0 bases, V lost 1 base, and 5 bases had no gene match. Germline lookup yields CDR1 KGHSH and CDR2 LQKENI. The CDR3 DNA reads TGTGCCAGCTCACCACGCCAGCGGGGGCTAGCCAAAAACATTCAGTACTTC. Translated, it gives CASSPRQRGLAKNIQYF. The whole variable domain, filled in from reference TRBV18 and TRBJ2-4, reads NAGVMQNPRHLVRRRGQEARLRCSPMKGHSHVYWYRQLPEEGLKFMVYLQKENIIDESGMPKERFSAEFPKEGPSILRIQQVVRGDSAAYFCASSPRQRGLAKNIQYFGAGTRLSVL.

This clonotype was detected ten times or more. This rearrangement joins TRBV5-1 to TRBJ2-7, with D perhaps TRBD2 (5 bases). Trimming cost V 3 bases and J 5 bases, with 15 bases left between them. Germline V CDR1 and CDR2: SGHRS, YFSETQ. The CDR3 runs to 14 residues. Here the CDR3 DNA reads TGCGCCAGCAGCTCGGCCGGGGTGGAAAACGAGCAGTACTTC. It yields the protein CASSSAGVENEQYF. Together with reference TRBV5-1 and TRBJ2-7, the CDR3 gives the full variable domain: KAGVTQTPRYLIKTRGQQVTLSCSPISGHRSVSWYQQTPGQGLQFLFEYFSETQRNKGNFPGRFSGRQFSNSRSEMNVSTLELGDSALYLCASSSAGVENEQYFGPGTRLTVT.

The chain couples TRBV7-8 to TRBJ1-2, with D possibly matching TRBD1 (6 bases). V was pared by 5 bases and J by 4 bases, with 20 bases between. This CDR3 contains 16 residues. Germline V lookup: CDR1 SGHVS, CDR2 FQNEAQ. The CDR3 DNA reads as TGTGCCAGCAGCCCGCGACCGGGACGGACAGCCTATGGCTACACCTTC. Translating gives CASSPRPGRTAYGYTF.

The chain carries TRBV15 and TRBJ2-2; no firm D call. Germline V gene data show CDR1 as LNHNV and CDR2 as YYDKDF (reference sequence). V lost 0 bases, J lost 5 bases, and 10 bases lay in between. The CDR3 extends over 15 amino acids. The CDR3 spells CATSRDRTVTGELFF. The DNA of the CDR3 is TGTGCCACCAGCAGAGATCGTACGGTTACCGGGGAGCTGTTTTTT.

This clonotype was seen at least ten times. The chain combines TRBV5-6 with TRBJ2-4, with 8 bases matching TRBD1. J lost 4 bases, V lost 4 bases, and 7 bases had no gene match. This CDR3 comprises 15 residues. Per germline, CDR1 SGHDT and CDR2 YYEEEE. The CDR3: CASSRTGQAKNIQYF. CDR3 nucleotides: TGTGCCAGCAGCCGGACGGGACAGGCGAAAAACATTCAGTACTTC.

This clonotype occurred a few times. The chain links TRBV5-1 to TRBJ2-2, with TRBD2 identical over 12 bases. The trim removed 1 base at V and 4 bases at J, leaving 8 bases unmatched. Germline V gene lookup returns CDR1 SGHRS and CDR2 YFSETQ. CDR3 size: 18 residues. The CDR3 nucleotides are TGCGCCAGCAGCTTGCGCCTAGCGGGGGGGCTCGGCACCGGGGAGCTGTTTTTT. Its translation: CASSLRLAGGLGTGELFF.

The V call is TRBV18, the J call TRBJ2-7; D gene ambiguous. The CDR3 runs 12 residues. V was trimmed by 6 bases and J by 8 bases, leaving 14 bases between them. Germline CDR1 is KGHSH and CDR2 is LQKENI. CDR3 nucleotide sequence: TGTGCCAGCTCTCCTACACGGAACAAGCAGTACTTC. This translates into CASSPTRNKQYF.

This clonotype was counted many times. The chain uses TRBV4-2 and TRBJ2-1, with TRBD1 as a possible D gene (5 bases). The CDR3 totals 17 residues. Trimming took 4 bases from V and 0 from J, leaving 16 bases between them. CDR1 is LGHNA, CDR2 YNFKEQ, per germline. CDR3 in amino acids: CASSPGAGLSSYNEQFF. CDR3 in DNA: TGTGCCAGCAGCCCAGGAGCAGGGCTTAGCTCCTACAATGAGCAGTTCTTC.